The rows below give T cell receptor beta chains drawn from one sample of a study of blood T cell repertoires in COVID-19. Profiled with immunoSEQ multiplex PCR; TCRdb holds only in-frame clones, not every one. The data contain 90,000 to 120,000 clones, 84% of them seen just once; the ten biggest clones take up 26%. The source material was peripheral blood. These receptors were taken from a man aged 60 to 75 with acute or convalescent COVID-19. Both conserved end residues are part of each CDR3.

V: TRBV5-1
length: 12
J: TRBJ2-3
CDR3: CASTGGTDTQYF

V: TRBV11-3
length: 15
J: TRBJ2-1
CDR3: CASSFGQGEGDEQFF

V: TRBV6-5
length: 16
J: TRBJ1-2
CDR3: CASSYVQGTGDRGYTF

V: TRBV5-8
length: 15
J: TRBJ1-5
CDR3: CASSVQGYSNQPQHF

V: TRBV12-3/TRBV12-4
length: 13
J: TRBJ1-5
CDR3: CASSANRDRGLNF

V: TRBV19
length: 15
J: TRBJ1-2
CDR3: CASSTTRQVRYGYTF

V: TRBV27
length: 14
J: TRBJ1-5
CDR3: CASSKDRGNQPQHF

V: TRBV9
length: 15
J: TRBJ2-3
CDR3: CASSVALLSTDTQYF

V: TRBV14
length: 17
J: TRBJ2-5
CDR3: CASSRIRGLAGTETQYF

V: TRBV3-1/TRBV3-2
length: 14
J: TRBJ1-1
CDR3: CASSPLGRAPEAFF

V: TRBV5-1
length: 15
J: TRBJ2-1
CDR3: CASSWDMSSYNEQFF

V: TRBV25-1
length: 16
J: TRBJ2-1
CDR3: CASTPWQGASYNEQFF

V: TRBV20-1
length: 11
J: TRBJ1-1
CDR3: CSARDSGVAFF

V: TRBV29-1
length: 12
J: TRBJ1-2
CDR3: CSVGGTSHGYTF

V: TRBV4-3
length: 17
J: TRBJ2-1
CDR3: CASSHPGLAGGGDEQFF

V: TRBV9
length: 15
J: TRBJ2-1
CDR3: CASSVNPGGDNEQFF

V: TRBV11-2
length: 15
J: TRBJ1-5
CDR3: CASSLDGTRVEPQHF

V: TRBV19
length: 14
J: TRBJ2-2
CDR3: CASSLTPNTGELFF

V: TRBV5-1
length: 15
J: TRBJ2-5
CDR3: CASKASGTSGETQYF

V: TRBV11-3
length: 15
J: TRBJ1-4
CDR3: CASSPPGARNEKLFF

V: TRBV15
length: 15
J: TRBJ2-2
CDR3: CATSPRSYNTGELFF

V: TRBV27
length: 15
J: TRBJ1-1
CDR3: CASSLSPGVRAEAFF

V: TRBV5-4
length: 15
J: TRBJ1-4
CDR3: CASSTGQGANEKLFF

V: TRBV4-1
length: 17
J: TRBJ2-1
CDR3: CASSQDAGRSSYNEQFF

V: TRBV13
length: 15
J: TRBJ2-3
CDR3: CASGPRAGSTDTQYF

V: TRBV5-4
length: 15
J: TRBJ2-1
CDR3: CASSSGTSGRLEQFF

V: TRBV30
length: 11
J: TRBJ1-3
CDR3: CAWSVSDTIYF

V: TRBV6-4
length: 13
J: TRBJ2-1
CDR3: CASAREALNEQFF

V: TRBV7-8
length: 16
J: TRBJ2-3
CDR3: CASSLTSGRATDTQYF

V: TRBV6-6
length: 16
J: TRBJ2-2
CDR3: CASSRGLARNTGELFF

V: TRBV6-5
length: 13
J: TRBJ1-2
CDR3: CASGAGGYYGYTF

V: TRBV6-5
length: 12
J: TRBJ2-2
CDR3: CASSYAGGELFF

V: TRBV20-1
length: 13
J: TRBJ1-1
CDR3: CSASGPSVTEAFF

V: TRBV5-1
length: 15
J: TRBJ2-7
CDR3: CASSLDPGAAYEQYF

V: TRBV7-8
length: 13
J: TRBJ1-2
CDR3: CASSSRVGYGYTF

V: TRBV29-1
length: 14
J: TRBJ1-2
CDR3: CSAEGGQGIYGYTF

V: TRBV2
length: 15
J: TRBJ1-2
CDR3: CASTSTPQAAYGYTF

V: TRBV18
length: 15
J: TRBJ1-5
CDR3: CASSPQSGLHQPQHF

V: TRBV6-5
length: 15
J: TRBJ1-3
CDR3: CASSYRGGTGNTIYF

V: TRBV3-1/TRBV3-2
length: 13
J: TRBJ1-3
CDR3: CASSPGSGNTIYF

V: TRBV15
length: 15
J: TRBJ2-4
CDR3: CATSREVGGAYIQYF

V: TRBV9
length: 16
J: TRBJ2-1
CDR3: CASSRSGAGGANEQFF

V: TRBV5-1
length: 16
J: TRBJ2-3
CDR3: CASSPGTSGISGTQYF

V: TRBV5-5
length: 16
J: TRBJ2-2
CDR3: CASSLGLAGKDGELFF

V: TRBV5-1
length: 18
J: TRBJ1-6
CDR3: CASSLLPRRDSYNSPLHF

V: TRBV5-1
length: 13
J: TRBJ2-2
CDR3: CASGGLNTGELFF

V: TRBV5-4
length: 14
J: TRBJ2-3
CDR3: CASSIGQGADTQYF

V: TRBV19
length: 15
J: TRBJ1-5
CDR3: CASSTQGRSNQPQHF

V: TRBV5-4
length: 14
J: TRBJ1-2
CDR3: CASSRDGVDRGYTF

V: TRBV7-2
length: 12
J: TRBJ2-3
CDR3: CASRRDTDTQYF

V: TRBV2
length: 12
J: TRBJ2-3
CDR3: CASRDRGDTQYF

V: TRBV18
length: 14
J: TRBJ1-2
CDR3: CASSPDRGGTGYTF

V: TRBV3-1/TRBV3-2
length: 17
J: TRBJ2-3
CDR3: CASSQGTSGSAADTQYF

V: TRBV30
length: 11
J: TRBJ1-2
CDR3: CAQQGLDGYTF

V: TRBV27
length: 17
J: TRBJ2-6
CDR3: CASSKTGRGAGANVLTF

V: TRBV25-1
length: 15
J: TRBJ2-1
CDR3: CASSPSTLRTGEQFF

V: TRBV5-4
length: 15
J: TRBJ1-2
CDR3: CASSYLQGAAYGYTF

V: TRBV5-1
length: 13
J: TRBJ2-4
CDR3: CASSTKDLNIQYF

V: TRBV11-3
length: 13
J: TRBJ2-5
CDR3: CASSQLFEETQYF

V: TRBV7-9
length: 14
J: TRBJ1-1
CDR3: CASSEDTTNTEAFF